The rows below give T cell receptor beta chains drawn from one sample of a study of blood T cell repertoires in COVID-19. Repertoires were generated with immunoSEQ multiplex PCR, while TCRdb's copy carries only in-frame clones and drops some. The sample yields roughly 150,000 clones, approximately 86% seen once. The sequenced sample was PBMCs or T cells enriched from blood (not recorded which). The source of these receptors is a woman between 35 and 50 years old who had been exposed to COVID-19. The conserved cysteine and the conserved F or W are not part of the CDR3 here. The D gene is left open where the match is weak.

d_gene: -
j_gene: TRBJ1-4
v_gene: TRBV9
CDR3aa: ASSPRGGKLF

d_gene: -
j_gene: TRBJ1-1
v_gene: TRBV27
CDR3aa: ASSPGQNTEAF

d_gene: -
j_gene: TRBJ1-1
v_gene: TRBV5-1
CDR3aa: ASSLGGVTEAF

d_gene: TRBD2
j_gene: TRBJ2-7
v_gene: TRBV7-2
CDR3aa: ASSSTSGGAYEQY

d_gene: TRBD2
j_gene: TRBJ2-7
v_gene: TRBV27
CDR3aa: ASSPGGRYEQY

d_gene: -
j_gene: TRBJ1-6
v_gene: TRBV18
CDR3aa: ASSPLSGEGNSPLH

d_gene: -
j_gene: TRBJ1-2
v_gene: TRBV2
CDR3aa: ASKGTRLA

d_gene: -
j_gene: TRBJ2-7
v_gene: TRBV3-1/TRBV3-2
CDR3aa: ASSQVEEQY

d_gene: -
j_gene: TRBJ2-7
v_gene: TRBV18
CDR3aa: ASSPFTVEGTYEQY

d_gene: -
j_gene: TRBJ1-5
v_gene: TRBV5-5
CDR3aa: ASSLTLPGNQPQH

d_gene: -
j_gene: TRBJ2-3
v_gene: TRBV13
CDR3aa: ASSLTRTDTQY

d_gene: -
j_gene: TRBJ2-1
v_gene: TRBV11-2
CDR3aa: ASRGGGTYNEQF

d_gene: TRBD1
j_gene: TRBJ1-6
v_gene: TRBV19
CDR3aa: ASSPRGQTFNSPLH

d_gene: TRBD2
j_gene: TRBJ2-5
v_gene: TRBV3-1/TRBV3-2
CDR3aa: ASSQDTGGPKTQY

d_gene: TRBD2
j_gene: TRBJ2-1
v_gene: TRBV18
CDR3aa: ASSPREGLYNEQF

d_gene: TRBD1
j_gene: TRBJ1-2
v_gene: TRBV18
CDR3aa: ASSSTGQGSGYT

d_gene: -
j_gene: TRBJ1-5
v_gene: TRBV19
CDR3aa: ASSIETGTYPRPQH

d_gene: TRBD1
j_gene: TRBJ1-6
v_gene: TRBV3-1/TRBV3-2
CDR3aa: ASSIGQGGSPLH

d_gene: -
j_gene: TRBJ1-2
v_gene: TRBV5-4
CDR3aa: ASSLGGGGYGYT

d_gene: -
j_gene: TRBJ1-5
v_gene: TRBV7-9
CDR3aa: ASSLGGMGQPQH

d_gene: TRBD2
j_gene: TRBJ2-1
v_gene: TRBV4-1
CDR3aa: ASSQDLGGSYNEQF

d_gene: -
j_gene: TRBJ1-1
v_gene: TRBV11-1
CDR3aa: ASSFPQVVVTEAF

d_gene: TRBD1
j_gene: TRBJ1-1
v_gene: TRBV6-4
CDR3aa: ASSVDRDTEAF

d_gene: -
j_gene: TRBJ1-2
v_gene: TRBV7-3
CDR3aa: ASSSHISGYT

d_gene: TRBD1
j_gene: TRBJ1-1
v_gene: TRBV5-1
CDR3aa: ASSISAGGQGTEAF

d_gene: TRBD1
j_gene: TRBJ1-1
v_gene: TRBV10-3
CDR3aa: AISTGQGIGEAF